The T cell receptor (beta chain) under discussion was sequenced for a study of identical twins. Worth noting for this clonotype: Its antigen is unknown.

Overall study results and limits: Conclusions rested on cross-sectional statistics rather than following the same donors. Weaker excess sharing between twins was seen in beta out-of-frame sequences.

A universal primer site was created by template switching, with the cDNA bearing unique molecular identifiers. Each CDR3 protein gets one entry after TCRdb re-called the 5' RACE reads with MiXCR. Seen here are 280,000 or so distinct CDR3 sequences, about 8.9% observed once, and the top ten hold roughly 2%. This sample also belongs to another study, concerning yellow fever vaccine responses in identical twins.

Sample: memory (CD45RO+) T cells sorted from blood. This sequence was found in a woman in her late teens or twenties in good health.

The CDR3 DNA is TGCAGTGCTAGGATTAGCGGGGGCGGCGAGCAGTACGTC. Translating gives CSARISGGGEQYV. The chain combines TRBV20-1 with TRBJ2-7; TRBD2 aligns across 9 bases. The CDR3 consists of 13 residues. Germline V gene sequence: CDR1 DFQATT, CDR2 SNEGSKA (reference sequence). Trimming at V came to 3 bases and at J to 6 bases, leaving 6 bases not matched to a gene.